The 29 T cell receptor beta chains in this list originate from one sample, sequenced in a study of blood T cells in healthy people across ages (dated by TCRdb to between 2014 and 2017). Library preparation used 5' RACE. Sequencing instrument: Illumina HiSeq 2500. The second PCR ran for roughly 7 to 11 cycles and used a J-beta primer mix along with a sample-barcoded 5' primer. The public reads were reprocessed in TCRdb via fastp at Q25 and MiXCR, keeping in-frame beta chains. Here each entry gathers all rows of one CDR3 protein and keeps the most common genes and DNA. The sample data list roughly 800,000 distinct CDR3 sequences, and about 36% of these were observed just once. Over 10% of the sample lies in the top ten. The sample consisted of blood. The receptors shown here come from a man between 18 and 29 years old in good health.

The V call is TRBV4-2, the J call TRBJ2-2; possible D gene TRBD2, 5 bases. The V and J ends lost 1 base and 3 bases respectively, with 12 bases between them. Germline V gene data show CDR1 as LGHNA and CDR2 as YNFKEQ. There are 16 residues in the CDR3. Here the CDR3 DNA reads TGTGCCAGCAGCCAAGCTAGCATAGGGTACACCGGGGAGCTGTTTTTT. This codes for CASSQASIGYTGELFF.

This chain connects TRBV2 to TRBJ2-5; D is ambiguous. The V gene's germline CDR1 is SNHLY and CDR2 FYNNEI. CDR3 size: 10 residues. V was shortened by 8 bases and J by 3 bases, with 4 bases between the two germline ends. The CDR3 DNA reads TGTGCCAGCGAGAAAGAGACCCAGTACTTC. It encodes CASEKETQYF.

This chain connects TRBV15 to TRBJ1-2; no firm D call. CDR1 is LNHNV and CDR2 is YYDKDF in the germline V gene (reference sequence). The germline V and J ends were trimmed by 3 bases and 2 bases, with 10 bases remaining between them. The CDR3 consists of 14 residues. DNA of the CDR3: TGTGCCACCAGCAGGGCGGATCAAAACTATGGCTACACCTTC. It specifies CATSRADQNYGYTF.

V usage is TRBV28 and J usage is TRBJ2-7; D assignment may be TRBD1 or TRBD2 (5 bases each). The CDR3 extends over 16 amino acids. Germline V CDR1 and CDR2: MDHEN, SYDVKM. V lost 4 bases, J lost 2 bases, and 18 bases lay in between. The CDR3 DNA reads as TGTGCCAGCAGTTCCATCAAAAGCGGACAAGCCTACGAGCAGTACTTC. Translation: CASSSIKSGQAYEQYF.

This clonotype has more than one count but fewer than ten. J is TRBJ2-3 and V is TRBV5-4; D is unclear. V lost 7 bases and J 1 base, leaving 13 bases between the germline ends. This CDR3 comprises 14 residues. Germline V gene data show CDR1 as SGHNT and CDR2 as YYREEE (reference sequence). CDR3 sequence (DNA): TGTGCCAGCGGATTCAGTGGGGGCACAGATACGCAGTATTTT. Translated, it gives CASGFSGGTDTQYF.

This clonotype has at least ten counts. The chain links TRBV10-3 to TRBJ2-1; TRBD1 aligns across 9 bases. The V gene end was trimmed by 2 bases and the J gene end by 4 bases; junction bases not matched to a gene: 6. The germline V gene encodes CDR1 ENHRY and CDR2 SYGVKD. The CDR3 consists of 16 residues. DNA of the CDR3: TGTGCCATCAGTGAGGGCGACAGGGGGACTTACAATGAGCAGTTCTTC. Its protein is CAISEGDRGTYNEQFF.

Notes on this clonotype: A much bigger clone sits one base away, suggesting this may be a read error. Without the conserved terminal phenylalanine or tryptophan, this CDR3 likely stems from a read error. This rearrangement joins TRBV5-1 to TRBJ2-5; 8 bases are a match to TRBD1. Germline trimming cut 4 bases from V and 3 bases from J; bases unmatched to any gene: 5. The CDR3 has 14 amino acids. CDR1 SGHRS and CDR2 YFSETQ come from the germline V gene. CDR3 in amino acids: CASSPGQEEETQYL. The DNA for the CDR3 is TGCGCCAGCAGCCCGGGACAGGAAGAAGAGACCCAGTACTTA.

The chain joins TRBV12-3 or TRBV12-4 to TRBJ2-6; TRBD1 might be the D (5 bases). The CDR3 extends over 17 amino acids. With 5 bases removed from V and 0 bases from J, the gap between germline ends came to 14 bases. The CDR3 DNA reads TGTGCCAGCAGTCGTCCGACAGTCCTCTCTGGGGCCAACGTCCTGACTTTC. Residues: CASSRPTVLSGANVLTF.

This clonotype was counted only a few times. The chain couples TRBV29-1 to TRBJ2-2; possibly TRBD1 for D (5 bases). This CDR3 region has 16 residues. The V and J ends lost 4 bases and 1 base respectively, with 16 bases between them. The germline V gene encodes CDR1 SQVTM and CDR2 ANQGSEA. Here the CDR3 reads CSVVLGIRGNTGELFF. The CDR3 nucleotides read TGCAGCGTTGTTTTGGGGATTAGGGGGAACACCGGGGAGCTGTTTTTT.

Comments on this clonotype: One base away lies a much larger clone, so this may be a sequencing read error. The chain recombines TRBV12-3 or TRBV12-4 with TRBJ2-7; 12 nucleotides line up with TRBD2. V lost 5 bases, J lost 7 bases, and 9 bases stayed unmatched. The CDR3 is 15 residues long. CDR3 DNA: TGTGCCAGCAGTCAAACTAGCGGGGGGCACAATGAGCAGTACTTC. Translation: CASSQTSGGHNEQYF.

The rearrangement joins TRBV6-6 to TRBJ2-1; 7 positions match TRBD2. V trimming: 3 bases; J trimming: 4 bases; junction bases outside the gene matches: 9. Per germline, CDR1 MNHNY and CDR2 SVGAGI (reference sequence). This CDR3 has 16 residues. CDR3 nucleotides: TGTGCCAGCAGTTATCCTACCAGCGGGGCGTACAATGAGCAGTTCTTC. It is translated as CASSYPTSGAYNEQFF.

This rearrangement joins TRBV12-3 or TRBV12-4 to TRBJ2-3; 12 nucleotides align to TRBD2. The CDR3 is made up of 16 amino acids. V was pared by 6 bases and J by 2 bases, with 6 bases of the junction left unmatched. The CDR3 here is CASRSLAGGNTDTQYF. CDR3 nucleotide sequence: TGTGCCAGCAGATCACTAGCGGGGGGAAACACAGATACGCAGTATTTT.

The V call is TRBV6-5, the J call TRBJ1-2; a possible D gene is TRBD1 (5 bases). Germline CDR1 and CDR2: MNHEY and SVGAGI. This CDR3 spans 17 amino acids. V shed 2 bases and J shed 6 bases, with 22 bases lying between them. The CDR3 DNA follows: TGTGCCAGCAGTTACGGGGTATTGGGGCCAACAGCGCATGGCTACACCTTC. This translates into CASSYGVLGPTAHGYTF.

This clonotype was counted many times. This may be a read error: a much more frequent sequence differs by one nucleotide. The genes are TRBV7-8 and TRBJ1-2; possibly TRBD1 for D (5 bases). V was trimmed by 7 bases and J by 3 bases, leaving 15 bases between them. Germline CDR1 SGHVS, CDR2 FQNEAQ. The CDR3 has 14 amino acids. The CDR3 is CASTAGRGHYGYTF. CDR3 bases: TGTGCCAGCACTGCAGGTCGGGGACACTATGGCTACACCTTC. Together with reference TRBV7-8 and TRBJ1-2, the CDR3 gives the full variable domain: GAGVSQSPRYKVAKRGQDVALRCDPISGHVSLFWYQQALGQGPEFLTYFQNEAQLDKSGLPSDRFFAERPEGSVSTLKIQRTQQEDSAVYLCASTAGRGHYGYTFGSGTRLTVV.

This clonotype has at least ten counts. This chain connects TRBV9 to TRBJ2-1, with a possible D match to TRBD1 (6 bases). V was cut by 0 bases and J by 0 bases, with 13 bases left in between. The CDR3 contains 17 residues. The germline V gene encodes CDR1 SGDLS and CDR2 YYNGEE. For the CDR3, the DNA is TGTGCCAGCAGCGTAGGTGGGACACCCCGCTCCTACAATGAGCAGTTCTTC. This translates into CASSVGGTPRSYNEQFF.

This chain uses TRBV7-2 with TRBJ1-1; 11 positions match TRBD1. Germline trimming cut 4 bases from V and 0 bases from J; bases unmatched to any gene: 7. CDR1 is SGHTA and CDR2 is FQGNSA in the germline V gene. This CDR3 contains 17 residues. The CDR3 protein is CASSSRTGGSLNTEAFF. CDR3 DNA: TGTGCCAGCAGCTCCCGGACAGGGGGCTCTTTGAACACTGAAGCTTTCTTT.

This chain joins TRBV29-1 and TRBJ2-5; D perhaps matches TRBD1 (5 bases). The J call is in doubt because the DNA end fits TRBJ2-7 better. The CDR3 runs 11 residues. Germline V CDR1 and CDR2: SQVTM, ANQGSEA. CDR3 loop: CSVAPGSEQYF. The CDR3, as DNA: TGCAGCGTGGCCCCAGGGTCCGAGCAGTACTTC.

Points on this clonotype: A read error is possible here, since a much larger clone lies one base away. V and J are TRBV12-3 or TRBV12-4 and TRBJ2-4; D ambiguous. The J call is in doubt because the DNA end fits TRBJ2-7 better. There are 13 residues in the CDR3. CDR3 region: CASSLAAENEQYF. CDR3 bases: TGTGCCAGCAGTTTGGCCGCGGAGAACGAGCAGTACTTC.

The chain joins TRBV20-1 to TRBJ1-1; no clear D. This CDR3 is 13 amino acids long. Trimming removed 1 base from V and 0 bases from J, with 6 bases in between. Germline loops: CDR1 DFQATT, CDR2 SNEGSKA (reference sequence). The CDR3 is CSARGGMNTEAFF. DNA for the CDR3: TGCAGTGCTAGAGGAGGAATGAACACTGAAGCTTTCTTT.

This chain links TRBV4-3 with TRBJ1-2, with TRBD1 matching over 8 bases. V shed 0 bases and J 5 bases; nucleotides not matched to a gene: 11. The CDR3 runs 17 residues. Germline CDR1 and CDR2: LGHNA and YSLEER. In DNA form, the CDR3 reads TGCGCCAGCAGCCAAGAAGGACAGGGAGCCGCGCTGTATGGCTACACCTTC. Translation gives CASSQEGQGAALYGYTF.

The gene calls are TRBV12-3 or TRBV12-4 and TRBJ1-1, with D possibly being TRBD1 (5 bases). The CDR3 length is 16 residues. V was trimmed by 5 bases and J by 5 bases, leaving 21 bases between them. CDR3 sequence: CASSTHFGEGKTEAFF. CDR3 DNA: TGTGCCAGCAGTACCCACTTTGGGGAGGGGAAGACTGAAGCTTTCTTT.

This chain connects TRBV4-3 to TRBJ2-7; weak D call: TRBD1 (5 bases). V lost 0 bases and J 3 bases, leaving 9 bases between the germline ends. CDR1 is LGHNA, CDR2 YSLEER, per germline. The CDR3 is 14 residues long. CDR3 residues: CASSQDPDSYEQYF. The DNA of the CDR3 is TGCGCCAGCAGCCAAGACCCCGACAGCTACGAGCAGTACTTC.

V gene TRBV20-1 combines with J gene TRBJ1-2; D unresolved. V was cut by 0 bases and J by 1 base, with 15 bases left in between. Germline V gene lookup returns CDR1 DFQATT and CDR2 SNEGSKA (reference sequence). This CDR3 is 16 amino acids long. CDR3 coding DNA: TGCAGTGCTAGAGATCTGGAACCCACTAATAACTATGGCTACACCTTC. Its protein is CSARDLEPTNNYGYTF.

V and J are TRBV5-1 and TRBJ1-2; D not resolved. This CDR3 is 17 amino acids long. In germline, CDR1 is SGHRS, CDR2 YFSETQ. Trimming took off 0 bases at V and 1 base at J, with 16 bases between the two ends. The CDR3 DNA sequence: TGCGCCAGCAGCTTGGGGCAGGCTAGTGCTTATAACTATGGCTACACCTTC. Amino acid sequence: CASSLGQASAYNYGYTF.

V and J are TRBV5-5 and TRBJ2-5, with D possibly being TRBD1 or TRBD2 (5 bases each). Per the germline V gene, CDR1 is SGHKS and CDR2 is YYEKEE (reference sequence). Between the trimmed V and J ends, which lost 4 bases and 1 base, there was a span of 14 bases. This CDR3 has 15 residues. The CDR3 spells CASSPQWGPQETQYF. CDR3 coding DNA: TGTGCCAGCAGCCCCCAGTGGGGACCCCAAGAGACCCAGTACTTC.

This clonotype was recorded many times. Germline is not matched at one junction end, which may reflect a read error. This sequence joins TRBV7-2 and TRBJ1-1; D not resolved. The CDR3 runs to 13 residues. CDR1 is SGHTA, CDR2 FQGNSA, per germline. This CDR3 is CASSLAAGTEAFF. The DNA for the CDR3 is TGTGCCAGCAGTTTAGCGGCGGGCACTGAAGCTTTCTTT.

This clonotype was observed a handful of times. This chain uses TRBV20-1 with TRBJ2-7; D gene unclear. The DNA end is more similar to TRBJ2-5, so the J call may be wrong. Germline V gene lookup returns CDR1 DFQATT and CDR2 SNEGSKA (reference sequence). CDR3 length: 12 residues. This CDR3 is CSALNLMETQYF. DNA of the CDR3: TGCAGTGCTCTAAACCTTATGGAGACCCAGTACTTC.

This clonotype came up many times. CDR3 amino acids: CASSTIGNEKLFF. CDR3 coding DNA: TGTGCCAGCAGTACTATAGGGAATGAAAAACTGTTTTTT. V is TRBV12-3 or TRBV12-4 and J is TRBJ1-4; D remains unclear. This CDR3 spans 13 amino acids. V was pared by 5 bases and J by 5 bases, with 9 bases between.

The CDR3 loop is CSAPSEGLTDTQYF. The DNA of the CDR3 is TGCAGTGCTCCTTCGGAGGGGTTGACAGATACGCAGTATTTT. This chain links TRBV20-1 with TRBJ2-3; TRBD2 is a possible D gene (6 bases). The V end was cut by 5 bases, the J end by 3 bases, with 15 bases between. CDR1 DFQATT and CDR2 SNEGSKA come from the germline V gene (reference sequence). The CDR3 runs to 14 residues.